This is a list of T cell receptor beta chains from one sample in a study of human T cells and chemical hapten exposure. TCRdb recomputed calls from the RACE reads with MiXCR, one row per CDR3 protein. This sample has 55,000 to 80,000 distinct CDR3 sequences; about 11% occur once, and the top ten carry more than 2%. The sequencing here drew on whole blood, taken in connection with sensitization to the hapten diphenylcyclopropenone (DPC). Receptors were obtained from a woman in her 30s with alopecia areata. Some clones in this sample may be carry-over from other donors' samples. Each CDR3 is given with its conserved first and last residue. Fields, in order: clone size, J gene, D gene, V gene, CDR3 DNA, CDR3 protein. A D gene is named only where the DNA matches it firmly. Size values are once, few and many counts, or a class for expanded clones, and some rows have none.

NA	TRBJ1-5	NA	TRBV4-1	TGCGCCAGCAGCCAAGACCTGGGGGAGGATCAGCCCCAGCATTTT	CASSQDLGEDQPQHF
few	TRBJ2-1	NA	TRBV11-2	TGTGCCAGCAGCTTAGTTTCTGAGCAGTTCTTC	CASSLVSEQFF
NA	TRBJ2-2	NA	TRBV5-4	TGTGCCAGCAGCTTAGGCGGGGCCACCACCGGGGAGCTGTTTTTT	CASSLGGATTGELFF
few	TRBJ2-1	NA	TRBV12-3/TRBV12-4	TGTGCCAGCAGTGGGACTTACAATGAGCAGTTCTTC	CASSGTYNEQFF
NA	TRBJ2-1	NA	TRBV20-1	TGCAGTGCTAGTGGTGTCCCCCGCTTCCCTGAGCAGTTCTTC	CSASGVPRFPEQFF
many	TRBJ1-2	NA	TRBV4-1	TGCGCCAGCAGCCAAGATCGGTTTTCCCCATCCTATGGCTACACCTTC	CASSQDRFSPSYGYTF
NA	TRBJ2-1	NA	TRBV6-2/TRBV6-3	TGTGCCAGCAGTACCATCCGGATAACGGAGGAAAACAATGAGCAGTTCTTC	CASSTIRITEENNEQFF
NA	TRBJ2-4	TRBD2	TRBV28	TGTGCCAGCACCCTAGCGGGGACAGCCAAAAACATTCAGTACTTC	CASTLAGTAKNIQYF
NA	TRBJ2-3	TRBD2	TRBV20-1	TGCAGTGCTAGAGCTACCCCGGCTAGCGGACTAACCCCTAGCACAGATACGCAGTATTTT	CSARATPASGLTPSTDTQYF
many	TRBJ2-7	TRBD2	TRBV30	TGTGCCTGGAGGATGGGGACTAACTCTTACGAGCAGTACTTC	CAWRMGTNSYEQYF
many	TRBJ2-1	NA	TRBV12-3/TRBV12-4	TGTGCCAGCAGCCCCGCAGGGAACAACAATGAGCAGTTCTTC	CASSPAGNNNEQFF
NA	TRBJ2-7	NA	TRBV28	TGTGCCAGCAGCCAGACAGGAGTACGGGAGCAGTACTTC	CASSQTGVREQYF
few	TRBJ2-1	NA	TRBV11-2	TGTGCCAGCAGCCCGCATTCTACTAGATCCGAGCAGTTCTTC	CASSPHSTRSEQFF
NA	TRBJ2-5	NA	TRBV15	TGTGCCACCAGCAGAGATCTTGTAGTCGGTGCCCAGTACTTC	CATSRDLVVGAQYF
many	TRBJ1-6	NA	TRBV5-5	TGTGCCAGCAGCTATTTGGGCTCACCCCTCCACTTT	CASSYLGSPLHF
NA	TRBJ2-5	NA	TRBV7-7	TGTGCTAGCAGCCCCCGTTTCGGGGGAGCAGAGACCCAGTACTTC	CASSPRFGGAETQYF
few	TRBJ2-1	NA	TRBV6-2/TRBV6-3	TGTGCCAGCAGCGAAGTTCGATCCTACAATGAGCAGTTCTTC	CASSEVRSYNEQFF
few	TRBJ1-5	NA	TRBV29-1	TGCAGCGCACAGAGGGGTAGCAATCAGCCCCAGCATTTT	CSAQRGSNQPQHF
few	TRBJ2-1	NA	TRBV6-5	TGTGCCAGTGGGGGTGGCGGCGTTAATGAGCAGTTCTTC	CASGGGGVNEQFF
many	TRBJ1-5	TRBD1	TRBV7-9	TGTGCCAGCAACCGGGACAGGGGTCAGCCCCAGCATTTT	CASNRDRGQPQHF